The 2 T cell receptor beta chains reported below all come from one sample, sequenced in a study of Graves' ophthalmopathy and Graves' hyperthyroidism. RNA transcripts served as template for amplifying TCR beta CDR3 sequences. The authors performed first-round RT-PCR with HTBI primers and then a second-round multiplex PCR. TCRdb passed the multiplex PCR reads through MiXCR, listing each CDR3 protein once. The sample records around 520,000 distinct CDR3 sequences, approximately 35% being singletons. The sequenced material came from peripheral blood or thyroid tissue (not recorded which). The receptors shown here come from an adult man with Graves' hyperthyroidism.

This rearrangement joins TRBV20-1 to TRBJ2-3, with 16 nucleotides matching TRBD2. The CDR3 has 18 residues. The trim removed 1 base at V and 0 bases at J, leaving 4 bases unmatched. Germline lookup yields CDR1 DFQATT and CDR2 SNEGSKA (reference sequence). The CDR3 here is CSARAGLAGGLSTDTQYF. In nucleotides, the CDR3 is TGCAGTGCTAGAGCGGGACTAGCGGGAGGGCTAAGCACAGATACGCAGTATTTT.

Concerning this clonotype: Sequence at one end of the junction differs from germline and may be a read error. The genes are TRBV6-5 and TRBJ1-4; 7 nucleotides agree with TRBD1. CDR1 and CDR2 from the germline V gene are MNHEY and SVGAGI. The CDR3 is made up of 15 amino acids. DNA of the CDR3: TGTGCCAGCAGTTACGCGGGACAGCCAAATGAAGAACTGTTTTTT. Translation gives CASSYAGQPNEELFF.